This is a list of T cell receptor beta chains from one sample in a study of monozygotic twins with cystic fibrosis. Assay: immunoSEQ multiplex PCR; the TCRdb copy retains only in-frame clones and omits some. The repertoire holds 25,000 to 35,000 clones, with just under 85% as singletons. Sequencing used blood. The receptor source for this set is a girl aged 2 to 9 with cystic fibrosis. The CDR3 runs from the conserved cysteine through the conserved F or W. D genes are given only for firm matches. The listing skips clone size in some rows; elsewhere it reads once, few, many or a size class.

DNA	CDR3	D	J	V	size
TGTGCCAGCAGCTTGTGGCCGGGAGGCTACACCTTC	CASSLWPGGYTF	.	TRBJ1-2	TRBV5-4	.
TGTGCCACCAGCACTAGCATTTTGGGACTAGCGGGATTAGAGCAGTACTTC	CATSTSILGLAGLEQYF	TRBD2	TRBJ2-7	TRBV15	.
TGTGCCAGTAGTATTTCCCAGAACACTGAAGCTTTCTTT	CASSISQNTEAFF	.	TRBJ1-1	TRBV19	few
TGTGCCAGCAGCTTATCGGGAGGGGGAAATGAGCAGTTCTTC	CASSLSGGGNEQFF	TRBD2	TRBJ2-1	TRBV7-9	few
TGCGCCAGCAGCTCCCGGGACAGGGGGCTTCCTAACTATGGCTACACCTTC	CASSSRDRGLPNYGYTF	TRBD1	TRBJ1-2	TRBV5-1	.
TGTGCCAGCAGCGCGGGGACAGTATCCTACAATGAGCAGTTCTTC	CASSAGTVSYNEQFF	.	TRBJ2-1	TRBV6-1	.
TGTGCCAGCAGCGGGGGGCTGAATGAAAAACTGTTTTTT	CASSGGLNEKLFF	.	TRBJ1-4	TRBV14	.
TGTGCCTGGAGGGGGTTAGCCCAAGAGACCCAGTACTTC	CAWRGLAQETQYF	.	TRBJ2-5	TRBV30	.
TGCGCCAGCAGCCCCTGGGGCGGCACTGAAGCTTTCTTT	CASSPWGGTEAFF	.	TRBJ1-1	TRBV5-1	few
TGTGCCAGCAGTTACGGGACGGAGGCATTATATGGCTACACCTTC	CASSYGTEALYGYTF	.	TRBJ1-2	TRBV6-5	.
TGTGCCAGCAGCAAATACAGGGGAGGAGGAGGAGATACGCAGTATTTT	CASSKYRGGGGDTQYF	.	TRBJ2-3	TRBV5-6	.
TGTGCCAGCAGCATACGCCCTAGGGGGCGGGCGAACACTGAAGCTTTCTTT	CASSIRPRGRANTEAFF	TRBD1	TRBJ1-1	TRBV11-2	once
TGTGCCAGTACCATAGAGGCCGGACAGACCTACGAGCAGTACTTC	CASTIEAGQTYEQYF	.	TRBJ2-7	TRBV19	once
TGTGCCAGTAGTAGGTATTTACTAGCGGGAGAAGAAAGCTACGAGCAGTACTTC	CASSRYLLAGEESYEQYF	TRBD2	TRBJ2-7	TRBV19	.
TGTGCCAGCAGTTTAACCGGGGGGCAGGACAGGGAGCAGTTCTTC	CASSLTGGQDREQFF	.	TRBJ2-1	TRBV27	.
TGTGCCAGCAGTGGTTTACGCTCCTACGAGCAGTACTTC	CASSGLRSYEQYF	.	TRBJ2-7	TRBV2	.